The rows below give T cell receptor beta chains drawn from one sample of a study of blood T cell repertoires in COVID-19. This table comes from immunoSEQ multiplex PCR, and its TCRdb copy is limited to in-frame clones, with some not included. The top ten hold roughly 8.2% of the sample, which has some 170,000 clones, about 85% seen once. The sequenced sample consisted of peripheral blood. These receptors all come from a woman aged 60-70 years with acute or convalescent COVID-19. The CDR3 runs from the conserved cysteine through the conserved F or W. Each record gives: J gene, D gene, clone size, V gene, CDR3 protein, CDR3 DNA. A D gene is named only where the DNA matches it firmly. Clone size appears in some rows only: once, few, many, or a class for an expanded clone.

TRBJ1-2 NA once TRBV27 CASRRQNFYGYTF TGTGCCAGCAGGAGACAGAACTTCTATGGCTACACCTTC
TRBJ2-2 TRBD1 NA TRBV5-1 CASSLAGTGGVANTGELFF TGCGCCAGCAGCCTTGCCGGGACAGGAGGTGTCGCGAACACCGGGGAGCTGTTTTTT
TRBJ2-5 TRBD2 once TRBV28 CASGTSGTYQETQYF TGTGCCAGCGGGACTAGCGGGACGTACCAAGAGACCCAGTACTTC
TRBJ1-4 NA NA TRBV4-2 CASSQEPAGGEGEKLFF TGTGCCAGCAGCCAAGAACCAGCGGGGGGCGAGGGTGAAAAACTGTTTTTT
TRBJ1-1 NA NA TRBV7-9 CASSSTGNTEAFF TGTGCCAGCAGCTCCACAGGGAACACTGAAGCTTTCTTT
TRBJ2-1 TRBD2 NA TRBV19 CASSTGLVLHEQFF TGTGCCAGTAGTACGGGACTAGTACTTCATGAGCAGTTCTTC
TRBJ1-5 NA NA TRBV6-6 CASSLKGEGPQHF TGTGCCAGCAGTCTTAAGGGGGAGGGGCCCCAGCATTTT
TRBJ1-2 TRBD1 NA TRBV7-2 CASSPQPGQTNYGYTF TGTGCCAGCAGCCCCCAACCGGGACAGACTAACTATGGCTACACCTTC
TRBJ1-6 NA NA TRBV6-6 CASSYSQGSSPLHF TGTGCCAGCAGTTACTCGCAGGGGAGCTCACCCCTCCACTTT
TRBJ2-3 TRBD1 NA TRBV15 CATSRRTGDGDTQYF TGTGCCACCAGCAGGAGGACAGGGGATGGAGATACGCAGTATTTT
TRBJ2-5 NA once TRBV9 CASSVGATGRETQYF TGTGCCAGCAGCGTAGGGGCCACAGGGCGGGAGACCCAGTACTTC
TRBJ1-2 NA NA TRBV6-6 CASSSRGEDYGYTF TGTGCCAGCAGTTCCCGGGGTGAAGACTATGGCTACACCTTC
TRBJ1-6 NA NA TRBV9 CASSVGAEGSPLHF TGTGCCAGCAGCGTAGGGGCGGAGGGTTCACCCCTCCACTTT
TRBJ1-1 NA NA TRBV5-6 CASSPRTANTEAFF TGTGCCAGCAGCCCGAGGACAGCGAACACTGAAGCTTTCTTT
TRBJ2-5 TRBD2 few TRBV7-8 CASSLGPAGAPETQYF TGTGCCAGCAGCTTAGGTCCAGCGGGAGCCCCAGAGACCCAGTACTTC
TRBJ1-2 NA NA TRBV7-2 CASSLAVPPAGYTF TGTGCCAGCAGCTTAGCGGTGCCCCCAGCGGGCTACACCTTC
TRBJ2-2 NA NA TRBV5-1 CASSPGQSNTGELFF TGCGCCAGCAGCCCGGGACAATCGAACACCGGGGAGCTGTTTTTT